The 7 T cell receptor beta chains reported below all come from one sample, sequenced in a study of blood T cell repertoires in COVID-19. Measured with immunoSEQ multiplex PCR; TCRdb has only the in-frame clones, and not every one. Of 300,000 or so clones in the sample, roughly nine tenths are singletons; the top ten hold 2.9%. The sample was PBMCs or T cells enriched from blood (not recorded which). Receptors were obtained from a woman in her 50s who had been exposed to COVID-19.

This rearrangement joins TRBV30 to TRBJ2-3, with D perhaps TRBD2 (5 bases). CDR3 length equals 11 residues. Per germline, CDR1 GTSNPN and CDR2 SVGIG (reference sequence). V lost 2 bases, J lost 10 bases, and 10 bases lay in between. CDR3 in DNA: TGTGCCTGGAGTTTAGCCGGGGCGCAGTATTTT. As protein: CAWSLAGAQYF.

This chain links TRBV7-9 with TRBJ2-1, with 8 bases lining up with TRBD2. The CDR3 has 16 amino acids. Germline trimming cut 7 bases from V and 2 bases from J; bases unmatched to any gene: 10. Germline V gene data show CDR1 as SEHNR and CDR2 as FQNEAQ (reference sequence). The CDR3 region is CASTGGREGAYNEQFF. The DNA for the CDR3 is TGTGCCAGCACCGGAGGCCGGGAGGGCGCCTACAATGAGCAGTTCTTC.

The chain joins TRBV4-2 to TRBJ2-1; D gene ambiguous. Trimming removed 0 bases at V and 7 bases at J, with 13 bases between. CDR1 is LGHNA and CDR2 is YNFKEQ in the germline V gene. The CDR3 totals 15 residues. CDR3 sequence (DNA): TGTGCCAGCAGCCAAGATCGAATAGGAGTTAATGAGCAGTTCTTC. Translation: CASSQDRIGVNEQFF.

This sequence joins TRBV5-4 and TRBJ2-7; D unclear. The CDR3 consists of 13 residues. Trimming cost V 5 bases and J 0 bases, with 9 bases left between them. CDR1 is SGHNT and CDR2 is YYREEE in the germline V gene (reference sequence). In nucleotides, the CDR3 is TGTGCCAGCAGTACCCGGAGCTCCTACGAGCAGTACTTC. Translation gives CASSTRSSYEQYF.

The count of this clone is one. The V gene is TRBV18, the J gene TRBJ1-1; D is ambiguous. CDR1 and CDR2 from the germline V gene are KGHSH and LQKENI. Trimming removed 2 bases at V and 2 bases at J, with 9 bases between. CDR3 length: 14 residues. CDR3 sequence reads: CASSPAGSNTEAFF. In DNA, the CDR3 is TGTGCCAGCTCACCAGCGGGATCCAACACTGAAGCTTTCTTT.

The chain uses TRBV5-1 and TRBJ1-2, with D possibly matching TRBD1 (6 bases). Germline CDR1 is SGHRS and CDR2 is YFSETQ. Trimming took 7 bases from V and 5 from J, leaving 15 bases between them. The CDR3 length is 13 residues. CDR3 DNA: TGCGCCAGCGCCATCACTGGGACATATGGCTACACCTTC. Translating it yields CASAITGTYGYTF.

This clone occurred a few times. The V gene is TRBV30, the J gene TRBJ2-2; TRBD1 might be the D (6 bases). V was shortened by 3 bases and J by 1 base, with 18 bases between the two germline ends. This CDR3 has 17 amino acids. Germline V gene lookup returns CDR1 GTSNPN and CDR2 SVGIG (reference sequence). CDR3 loop: CAWRSFRGRGNTGELFF. In DNA form, the CDR3 reads TGTGCCTGGAGATCGTTCAGGGGCAGGGGGAACACCGGGGAGCTGTTTTTT.